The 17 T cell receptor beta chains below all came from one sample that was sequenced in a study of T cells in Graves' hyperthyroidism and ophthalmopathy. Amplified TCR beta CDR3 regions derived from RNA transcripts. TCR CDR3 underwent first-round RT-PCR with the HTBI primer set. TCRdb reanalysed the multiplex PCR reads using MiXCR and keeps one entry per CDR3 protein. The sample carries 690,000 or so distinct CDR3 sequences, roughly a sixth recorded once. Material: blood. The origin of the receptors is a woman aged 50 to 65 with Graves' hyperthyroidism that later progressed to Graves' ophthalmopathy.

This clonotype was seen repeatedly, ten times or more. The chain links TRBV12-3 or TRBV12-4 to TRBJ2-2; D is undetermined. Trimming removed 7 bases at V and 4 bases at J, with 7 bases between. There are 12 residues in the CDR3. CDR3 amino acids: CASNKGTGELFF. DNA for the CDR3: TGTGCCAGCAACAAGGGCACCGGGGAGCTGTTTTTT.

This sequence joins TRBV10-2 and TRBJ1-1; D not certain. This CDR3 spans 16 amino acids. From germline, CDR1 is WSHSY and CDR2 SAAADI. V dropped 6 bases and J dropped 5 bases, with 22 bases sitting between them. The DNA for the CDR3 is TGCGCCAGCAGCGCCGGAAGGGCCAGTAGAAGGACTGAAGCTTTCTTT. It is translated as CASSAGRASRRTEAFF.

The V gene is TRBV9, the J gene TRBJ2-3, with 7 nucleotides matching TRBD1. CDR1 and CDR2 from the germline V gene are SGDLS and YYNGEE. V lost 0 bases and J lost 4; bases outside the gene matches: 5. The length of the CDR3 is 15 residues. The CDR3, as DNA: TGTGCCAGCAGCGTAGAGGGGGCAGTTTCAGATACGCAGTATTTT. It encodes CASSVEGAVSDTQYF.

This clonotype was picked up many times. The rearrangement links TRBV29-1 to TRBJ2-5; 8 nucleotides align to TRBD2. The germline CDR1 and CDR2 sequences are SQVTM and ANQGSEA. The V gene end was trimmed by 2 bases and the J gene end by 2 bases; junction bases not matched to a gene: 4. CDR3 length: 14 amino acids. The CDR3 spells CSVEFRGGQETQYF. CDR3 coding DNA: TGCAGCGTTGAATTCCGGGGGGGACAAGAGACCCAGTACTTC.

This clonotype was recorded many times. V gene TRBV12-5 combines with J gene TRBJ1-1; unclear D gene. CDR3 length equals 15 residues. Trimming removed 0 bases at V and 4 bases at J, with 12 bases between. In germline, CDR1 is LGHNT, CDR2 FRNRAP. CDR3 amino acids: CASGLVFGSLTEAFF. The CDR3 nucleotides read TGTGCTAGTGGTTTGGTATTTGGGAGTCTCACTGAAGCTTTCTTT.

As DNA, the CDR3 is TGTGCCAGCAGTCAGCACCACCGGGACAGAGAGCAGTACTTC. Translation: CASSQHHRDREQYF. The chain couples TRBV27 to TRBJ2-7; 7 bases fit TRBD1. Germline CDR1 is MNHEY and CDR2 is SMNVEV (reference sequence). The CDR3 consists of 14 residues. V shed 5 bases, J shed 7 bases, and the junction held 11 bases outside the gene matches.

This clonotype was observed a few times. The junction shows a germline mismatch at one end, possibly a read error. CDR3 DNA sequence: TGTGCCAGCAGCGAAGGGGGCGGGGCTGGCTATGGCTACACCTTC. Its protein product is CASSEGGGAGYGYTF. The chain recombines TRBV2 with TRBJ1-2; TRBD1 matches 7 bases. Per germline, CDR1 SNHLY and CDR2 FYNNEI. This CDR3 is built from 15 residues.

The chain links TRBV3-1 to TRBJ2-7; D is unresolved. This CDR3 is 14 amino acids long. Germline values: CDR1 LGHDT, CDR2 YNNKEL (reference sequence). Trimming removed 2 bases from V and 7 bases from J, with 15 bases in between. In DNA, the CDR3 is TGTGCCAGCAGCCAATTCGACCGGTTGGATGAGCAGTACTTC. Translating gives CASSQFDRLDEQYF.

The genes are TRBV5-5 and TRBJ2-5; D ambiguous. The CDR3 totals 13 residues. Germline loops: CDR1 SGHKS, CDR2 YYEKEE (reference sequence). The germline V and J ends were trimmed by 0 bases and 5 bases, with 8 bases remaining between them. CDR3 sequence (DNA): TGTGCCAGCAGCTTGGTAAATGGCGAGACCCAGTACTTC. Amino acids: CASSLVNGETQYF.

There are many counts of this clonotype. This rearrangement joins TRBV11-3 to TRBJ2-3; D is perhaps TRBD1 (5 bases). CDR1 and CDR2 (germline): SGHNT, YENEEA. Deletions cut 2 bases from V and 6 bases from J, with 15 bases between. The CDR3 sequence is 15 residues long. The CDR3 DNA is TGTGCCAGCAGCTTAAGGCAGGGCCTCGGTGATACGCAGTATTTT. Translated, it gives CASSLRQGLGDTQYF. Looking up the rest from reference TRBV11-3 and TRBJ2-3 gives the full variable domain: EAGVVQSPRYKIIEKKQPVAFWCNPISGHNTLYWYLQNLGQGPELLIRYENEEAVDDSQLPKDRFSAERLKGVDSTLKIQPAELGDSAVYLCASSLRQGLGDTQYFGPGTRLTVL.

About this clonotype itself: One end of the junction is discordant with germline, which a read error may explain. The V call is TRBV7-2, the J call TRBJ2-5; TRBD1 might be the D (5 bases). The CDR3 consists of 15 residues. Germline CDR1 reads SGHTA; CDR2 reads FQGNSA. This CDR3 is CASSLEVRVGETRYF. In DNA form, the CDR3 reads TGTGCCAGCAGCTTAGAAGTCAGGGTGGGCGAGACCCGGTACTTC.

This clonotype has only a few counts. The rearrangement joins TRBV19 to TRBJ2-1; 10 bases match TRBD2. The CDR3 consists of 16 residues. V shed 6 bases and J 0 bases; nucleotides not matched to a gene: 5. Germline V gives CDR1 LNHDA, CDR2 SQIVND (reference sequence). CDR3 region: CASRISGGSSYNEQFF. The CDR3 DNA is TGTGCCAGTAGGATTAGCGGGGGGAGCTCCTACAATGAGCAGTTCTTC.

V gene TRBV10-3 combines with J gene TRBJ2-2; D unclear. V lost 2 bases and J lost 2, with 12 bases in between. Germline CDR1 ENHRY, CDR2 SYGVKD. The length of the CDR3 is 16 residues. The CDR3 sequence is CAISEASEANTGELFF. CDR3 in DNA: TGTGCCATCAGTGAGGCGAGCGAGGCTAACACCGGGGAGCTGTTTTTT.

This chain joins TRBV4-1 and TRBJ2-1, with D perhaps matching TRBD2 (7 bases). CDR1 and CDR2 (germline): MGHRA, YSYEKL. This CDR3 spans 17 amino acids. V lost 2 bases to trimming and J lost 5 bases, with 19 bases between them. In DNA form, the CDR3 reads TGCGCCAGCAGCCAAACGAGCTGGGGGGGCCCAAACAATGAGCAGTTCTTC. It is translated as CASSQTSWGGPNNEQFF.

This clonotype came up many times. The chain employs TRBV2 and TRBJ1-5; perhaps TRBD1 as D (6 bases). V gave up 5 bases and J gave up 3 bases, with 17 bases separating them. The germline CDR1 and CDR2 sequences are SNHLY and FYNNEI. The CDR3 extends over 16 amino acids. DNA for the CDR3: TGTGCCAGCAGTCGACACAGGGAGAAAGACAATCAGCCCCAGCATTTT. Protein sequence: CASSRHREKDNQPQHF.

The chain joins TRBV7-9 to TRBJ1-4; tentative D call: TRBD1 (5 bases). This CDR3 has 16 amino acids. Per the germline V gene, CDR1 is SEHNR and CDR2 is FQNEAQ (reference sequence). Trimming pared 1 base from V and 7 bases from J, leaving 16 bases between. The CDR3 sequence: CASSLGVGRVGEKLFF. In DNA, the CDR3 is TGTGCCAGCAGCTTAGGGGTCGGCAGGGTCGGTGAAAAACTGTTTTTT.

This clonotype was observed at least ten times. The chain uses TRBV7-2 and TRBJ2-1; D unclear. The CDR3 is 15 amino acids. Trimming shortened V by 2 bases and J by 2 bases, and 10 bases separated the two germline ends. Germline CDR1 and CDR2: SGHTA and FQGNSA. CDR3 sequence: CASSLLAVPYNEQFF. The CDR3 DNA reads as TGTGCCAGCAGCTTATTGGCGGTCCCCTACAATGAGCAGTTCTTC.